These 14 T cell receptor beta chains came from one sample sequenced in a study of Ad26.COV2.S vaccination and SARS-CoV-2 variants (dated by TCRdb to about 2021). The library was built by means of the immunoSEQ multiplex PCR assay. The table comes from immuneACCESS by way of TCRdb, which keeps in-frame sequences with V and J called. Part of the clones is missing from these tables; in studies checked, under half for an unresolved V gene and the rest for unknown reasons. This sample has about 330,000 clones in its table, and 85% to 90% of those were observed once. The ten largest clonotypes hold approximately 5.8% of the sample. The treatment or condition tag for this specimen amounts to: roughly 20 received Ad26.COV2.S at low or high dose, single or two shots; 5 received placebo; per-sample allocation not given. For vaccine and placebo recipients, the sequenced repertoires came from samples collected on day 63 after the first injection.

The input for sequencing was peripheral blood, taken in a trial of Ad26.COV2.S vaccine versus placebo. These receptors all stem from a person between 18 and 65 years old who received the Ad26.COV2.S COVID-19 vaccine or a placebo.

The genes are TRBV5-4 and TRBJ1-1, with D unresolved. The CDR3 contains 14 residues. V lost 0 bases and J lost 0, with 6 bases in between. Germline V gene lookup returns CDR1 SGHNT and CDR2 YYREEE (reference sequence). The CDR3 region is CASSLELMNTEAFF. In DNA, the CDR3 is TGTGCCAGCAGCTTGGAGCTTATGAACACTGAAGCTTTCTTT.

The chain joins TRBV6-6 to TRBJ2-7; the D is unclear. Germline CDR1 and CDR2: MNHNY and SVGAGI (reference sequence). With 7 bases removed from V and 4 bases from J, the gap between germline ends came to 11 bases. The length of the CDR3 is 12 residues. In DNA, the CDR3 is TGTGCCAGCACCTCAATGGGGTACGAGCAGTACTTC. This gives the protein CASTSMGYEQYF.

The chain recombines TRBV6-5 with TRBJ1-2, with D possibly TRBD1 on 5 matching bases. The CDR3 totals 16 residues. Looked up from germline, CDR1 is MNHEY and CDR2 is SVGAGI. Trimming removed 1 base from V and 8 bases from J, with 20 bases in between. The CDR3, as DNA: TGTGCCAGCAGTTACTGGCGGGGGTGGGAAGGGGAAGGCTACACCTTC. Translation gives CASSYWRGWEGEGYTF.

This clone was counted a few times. This chain's CDR3 is CASSLDWGNQPQHF. As DNA, the CDR3 is TGTGCCAGCAGCCTTGACTGGGGCAATCAGCCCCAGCATTTT. This chain links TRBV7-2 with TRBJ1-5, with D uncertain. Per the germline V gene, CDR1 is SGHTA and CDR2 is FQGNSA. This CDR3 spans 14 amino acids. V gave up 5 bases and J gave up 2 bases, with 10 bases separating them.

The V gene is TRBV5-6, the J gene TRBJ2-1; no reliable D call. This CDR3 is 15 amino acids long. The germline V and J ends were trimmed by 0 bases and 5 bases, with 12 bases remaining between them. CDR1 SGHDT and CDR2 YYEEEE come from the germline V gene. CDR3 sequence (DNA): TGTGCCAGCAGCTTGGCCAACGAACGGGACAATGAGCAGTTCTTC. Translating it yields CASSLANERDNEQFF.

The rearrangement uses TRBV4-1 and TRBJ2-1; the match to TRBD2 covers 8 bases. J gave up 2 bases and V 1 base, and 10 bases lay outside the gene matches. The V gene's germline CDR1 is MGHRA and CDR2 YSYEKL. The CDR3 length is 18 residues. CDR3 sequence reads: CASSQGGGLVGPYNEQFF. The CDR3 coding sequence is TGCGCCAGCAGCCAAGGAGGGGGACTAGTTGGTCCCTACAATGAGCAGTTCTTC.

The chain carries TRBV6-5 and TRBJ2-5, with D unclear. Trimming removed 1 base from V and 4 bases from J, with 7 bases in between. CDR1 and CDR2 from the germline V gene are MNHEY and SVGAGI. This CDR3 is 13 amino acids long. CDR3 amino acids: CASSYYGVETQYF. The CDR3 DNA follows: TGTGCCAGCAGTTACTATGGAGTAGAGACCCAGTACTTC.

This chain joins TRBV7-9 and TRBJ1-3, with D unresolved. Trimming left V 5 bases short and J 2 bases short, with 13 bases between. CDR3 length: 15 residues. CDR1 SEHNR and CDR2 FQNEAQ come from the germline V gene (reference sequence). The DNA of the CDR3 is TGTGCCAGCAGCGAACCCAAGGGAACTGGAAACACCATATATTTT. Protein sequence: CASSEPKGTGNTIYF.

The V call is TRBV28, the J call TRBJ2-7, with 10 bases matching TRBD1. The CDR3 consists of 14 residues. Germline V gene data show CDR1 as MDHEN and CDR2 as SYDVKM. Germline trimming cut 5 bases from V and 7 bases from J; bases unmatched to any gene: 8. The CDR3 spells CASSPGQGPWEQYV. The CDR3 DNA follows: TGTGCCAGCAGTCCGGGACAGGGGCCGTGGGAGCAGTACGTC.

In this sample, this clone turned up a few times. The V call is TRBV13, the J call TRBJ2-2, with no clear D. The germline gives CDR1 PRHDT, CDR2 FYEKMQ (reference sequence). The V end lost 2 bases, the J end lost 5 bases, and 15 bases lay between the germline ends. CDR3 size: 16 residues. The CDR3 loop is CASSLYPGPFTGELFF. The CDR3 nucleotides read TGTGCCAGCAGCTTATACCCGGGCCCTTTTACCGGGGAGCTGTTTTTT.

V gene TRBV5-1 combines with J gene TRBJ1-5; no firm D call. V lost 4 bases to trimming and J lost 7 bases, with 15 bases between them. CDR3 size: 14 residues. CDR1 is SGHRS and CDR2 is YFSETQ in the germline V gene. CDR3 sequence reads: CASSLMTGTQPQHF. In DNA form, the CDR3 reads TGCGCCAGCAGCCTGATGACCGGAACACAGCCCCAGCATTTT. Combining the CDR3 with reference TRBV5-1 and TRBJ1-5 gives the whole variable domain KAGVTQTPRYLIKTRGQQVTLSCSPISGHRSVSWYQQTPGQGLQFLFEYFSETQRNKGNFPGRFSGRQFSNSRSEMNVSTLELGDSALYLCASSLMTGTQPQHFGDGTRLSIL.

This chain uses TRBV28 with TRBJ1-5, with D tentatively TRBD1 (6 bases). Germline loops: CDR1 MDHEN, CDR2 SYDVKM. CDR3 size: 16 residues. The germline V and J ends were trimmed by 2 bases and 2 bases, with 13 bases remaining between them. CDR3 DNA: TGTGCCAGCAGTTTAGGCCGGGGGCAGGGCAATCAGCCCCAGCATTTT. It is translated as CASSLGRGQGNQPQHF.

This chain joins TRBV4-1 and TRBJ1-1; no definite D call. The V gene's germline CDR1 is MGHRA and CDR2 YSYEKL. The CDR3 spans 13 residues. V gave up 4 bases and J gave up 5 bases, with 11 bases separating them. Here the CDR3 reads CASSPRLGTEAFF. The DNA for the CDR3 is TGCGCCAGCAGCCCCAGACTCGGAACTGAAGCTTTCTTT.

The chain couples TRBV19 to TRBJ1-2, with D hard to call. The V gene lost 6 bases and the J gene lost 7 bases, with 12 bases spanning the gap. The length of the CDR3 is 12 residues. Per the germline V gene, CDR1 is LNHDA and CDR2 is SQIVND (reference sequence). In nucleotides, the CDR3 is TGTGCCAGTAGGGTCGGTGTTAGTGGCTACACCTTC. Its protein product is CASRVGVSGYTF.